The 15 T cell receptor beta chains in this list originate from one sample, sequenced in a study of CD8 T cells in ankylosing spondylitis. One entry per CDR3 protein, called by TCRdb with MiXCR from the 5' RACE reads. This table has 150,000 to 200,000 distinct CDR3 sequences, roughly 30% appearing once. Specimen: synovial fluid, either unsorted or a sorted T cell fraction (not recorded which). The receptors stem from a male donor with ankylosing spondylitis.

The rearrangement uses TRBV2 and TRBJ2-7; D is perhaps TRBD1 (6 bases). There are 19 residues in the CDR3. V gave up 1 base and J gave up 3 bases, with 25 bases separating them. CDR1 SNHLY and CDR2 FYNNEI come from the germline V gene. The CDR3 protein is CASSEGGGRSDTRYYEQYF. The CDR3 coding sequence is TGTGCCAGCAGTGAAGGAGGGGGTAGGTCGGACACGCGATACTACGAGCAGTACTTC.

The V gene is TRBV3-1, the J gene TRBJ1-5; D is undetermined. CDR1 is LGHDT, CDR2 YNNKEL, per germline (reference sequence). With 4 bases removed from V and 4 bases from J, the gap between germline ends came to 11 bases. The CDR3 consists of 14 residues. The CDR3 protein is CASSPKPGNQPQHF. Written as DNA, the CDR3 is TGTGCCAGCAGCCCGAAGCCCGGAAATCAGCCCCAGCATTTT.

The chain couples TRBV7-3 to TRBJ2-3; D is unclear. The V end was cut by 5 bases, the J end by 2 bases, with 14 bases between. Germline CDR1 and CDR2: SGHTA and FQGTGA. This CDR3 comprises 15 residues. The CDR3 protein is CASSLDGGHTDTQYF. CDR3 nucleotide sequence: TGTGCCAGCAGCCTTGATGGCGGTCACACAGATACGCAGTATTTT.

This clonotype was seen a handful of times. V and J are TRBV12-3 or TRBV12-4 and TRBJ2-1; tentatively, D is TRBD1 or TRBD2 (5 bases each). V was cut by 3 bases and J by 1 base, with 13 bases left in between. This CDR3 comprises 16 residues. CDR3 bases: TGTGCCAGCAGTTTGAATTTTGGGGGTTCCTACAATGAGCAGTTCTTC. This sequence encodes CASSLNFGGSYNEQFF.

The chain has TRBV6-2 or TRBV6-3 and TRBJ2-1, with D perhaps given as TRBD1 or TRBD2 (5 bases each). Deletions cut 6 bases from V and 8 bases from J, with 11 bases between. CDR3 length: 12 amino acids. The germline gives CDR1 MNHEY, CDR2 SVGEGT. CDR3: CASSPRGYEQFF. CDR3 DNA: TGTGCCAGCAGCCCACGGGGCTATGAGCAGTTCTTC.

The chain has TRBV10-3 and TRBJ2-7; TRBD1 might be the D (5 bases). Germline assignment: CDR1 ENHRY and CDR2 SYGVKD. Trimming left V 8 bases short and J 5 bases short, with 16 bases between. The CDR3 contains 13 residues. Here the CDR3 DNA reads TGTGCCATCGGAATCGGCAGGGATAACGAGCAGTACTTC. This sequence encodes CAIGIGRDNEQYF.

Many counts were recorded for this clonotype. The chain links TRBV24-1 to TRBJ2-5; no reliable D call. V dropped 8 bases and J dropped 4 bases, with 13 bases sitting between them. Looked up from germline, CDR1 is KGHDR and CDR2 is SFDVKD. The CDR3 has 13 amino acids. The CDR3 bases are TGTGCCACCACCGAAGGGAAAGGAGAGACCCAGTACTTC. It encodes CATTEGKGETQYF.

This clonotype was seen only a few times. V usage is TRBV5-1 and J usage is TRBJ2-2; D possibly corresponds to TRBD2 (6 bases). Germline V lookup: CDR1 SGHRS, CDR2 YFSETQ. Trimming shortened V by 4 bases and J by 4 bases, and 14 bases separated the two germline ends. CDR3 length equals 15 residues. The CDR3 reads CASSHGLSLTGELFF. DNA of the CDR3: TGCGCCAGCAGCCACGGACTATCACTCACCGGGGAGCTGTTTTTT.

The CDR3 DNA sequence: TGTGCCAGCAGCCAAGCACGTACAGGGGGCGCGGAAGAGACCCAGTACTTC. Residues: CASSQARTGGAEETQYF. The chain has TRBV14 and TRBJ2-5, with TRBD1 matching over 9 bases. The CDR3 extends over 17 amino acids. Germline CDR1 reads SGHDN; CDR2 reads FVKESK. Trimming took 1 base from V and 3 from J; bases not matched to a gene: 9. Full variable domain (missing parts from reference TRBV14 and TRBJ2-5): EAGVTQFPSHSVIEKGQTVTLRCDPISGHDNLYWYRRVMGKEIKFLLHFVKESKQDESGMPNNRFLAERTGGTYSTLKVQPAELEDSGVYFCASSQARTGGAEETQYFGPGTRLLVL.

The CDR3 reads CAGDRGYEQYF. Written as DNA, the CDR3 is TGTGCCGGGGACAGGGGCTACGAGCAGTACTTC. The chain recombines TRBV30 with TRBJ2-7, with TRBD1 matching over 10 bases. Germline loops: CDR1 GTSNPN, CDR2 SVGIG (reference sequence). CDR3 length: 11 amino acids. V gave up 8 bases and J gave up 3 bases; unmatched junction bases: 1.

This clonotype turned up a few times. The J gene is TRBJ2-3, the V gene TRBV7-2; D is ambiguous. The V end lost 1 base, the J end lost 0 bases, and 11 bases lay between the germline ends. This CDR3 is 16 amino acids long. Germline V gene lookup returns CDR1 SGHTA and CDR2 FQGNSA. CDR3 DNA: TGTGCCAGCAGCTTAGTCCAGTCAACTAGCACAGATACGCAGTATTTT. Translating gives CASSLVQSTSTDTQYF. Based on the CDR3 plus reference TRBV7-2 and TRBJ2-3, the full variable domain is GAGVSQSPSNKVTEKGKDVELRCDPISGHTALYWYRQSLGQGLEFLIYFQGNSAPDKSGLPSDRFSAERTGGSVSTLTIQRTQQEDSAVYLCASSLVQSTSTDTQYFGPGTRLTVL.

The genes are TRBV20-1 and TRBJ2-5; 8 nucleotides align to TRBD2. The CDR3 runs 14 residues. V was clipped by 3 bases and J by 3 bases; unmatched bases: 6. CDR1 DFQATT and CDR2 SNEGSKA come from the germline V gene (reference sequence). The CDR3 sequence: CSASKSLAEETQYF. The CDR3 nucleotides read TGCAGTGCTAGCAAATCACTAGCGGAAGAGACCCAGTACTTC.

This sequence joins TRBV20-1 and TRBJ1-6; the D gene is possibly TRBD1 (5 bases). Deletions cut 5 bases from V and 8 bases from J, with 16 bases between. The germline CDR1 and CDR2 sequences are DFQATT and SNEGSKA (reference sequence). The CDR3 extends over 14 amino acids. As DNA, the CDR3 is TGCAGTGCTGAGGGGACCGCCCGGGATTCACCCCTCCACTTT. This sequence encodes CSAEGTARDSPLHF.

This chain uses TRBV6-1 with TRBJ1-2; tentative D call: TRBD1 (5 bases). V was cut by 7 bases and J by 4 bases, with 16 bases left in between. This CDR3 spans 14 amino acids. CDR1 and CDR2 from the germline V gene are MNHNS and SASEGT. CDR3 in amino acids: CASTPAGGGYGYTF. The DNA of the CDR3 is TGTGCCAGCACCCCCGCGGGGGGGGGCTATGGCTACACCTTC.

This clonotype was seen a handful of times. The chain carries TRBV7-8 and TRBJ2-3; TRBD2 matches at 10 bases. Trimming at V came to 0 bases and at J to 6 bases, leaving 6 bases not matched to a gene. The CDR3 loop spans 16 amino acids. Germline lookup yields CDR1 SGHVS and CDR2 FQNEAQ. The CDR3 spells CASSLASSGGTDTQYF. DNA for the CDR3: TGTGCCAGCAGCTTAGCGTCTAGCGGGGGTACGGATACGCAGTATTTT.